This TCR beta chain was identified in a study of T cell repertoires in cytomegalovirus infection (dated by TCRdb to between 2018 and 2021). Background for the entire study: Donor HLA type was relevant to the analysis, because carriage of CMV infection together with the matching HLA type was indicated by public TCR beta signatures.

The study at large found these results: The ex vivo response was dominated by HLA-C-restricted CMV-specific TCR beta clonotypes, which also provided the single most frequent clonotype in two of eight donors. In both this cohort and an independent cohort of some 370 donors, the cumulative frequency of public TCR beta family members distinguished carriers of CMV infection plus the relevant HLA type.

V is clipped by 4 bases and J by 6 bases, and the sequence between their germline boundaries is 13 bases long. CDR1 SQVTM and CDR2 ANQGSEA are derived from the germline V gene. The CDR3 holds 14 amino acids from the cysteine to the phenylalanine. The DNA shown is the 42-base CDR3, in frame from base 1. On this clonotype itself: The antigen it recognizes is unknown. Per-nucleotide qualities are absent, and no much larger clonotype sits a single base away.

The sequencer listed for this sample is Illumina HiSeq 1500. TCRdb ran its own pipeline on the public reads, namely fastp trimming at Q25 and MiXCR clone calling, and kept in-frame beta chains. Rows are combined by CDR3 protein, so each entry shows the most common genes and DNA. For this sample the table gives 160,000 or so distinct CDR3 sequences, of which around 20% were detected only once. Of the sample, about a tenth falls within the top ten clones. The clonotype was recovered from a human donor in good health (CMV status not recorded). Some clones in this sample may be carry-over from other donors' samples. The rearrangement joined TRBV29-1 to TRBJ2-6; the D region possibly corresponds to TRBD1 (5 bases align). The sample taken for sequencing was PBMCs. CDR3 sequence: CSVAREVSANVLTF. At the DNA level, the sequence is TGCAGCGTTGCCAGGGAAGTCTCGGCCAACGTCCTGACTTTC.